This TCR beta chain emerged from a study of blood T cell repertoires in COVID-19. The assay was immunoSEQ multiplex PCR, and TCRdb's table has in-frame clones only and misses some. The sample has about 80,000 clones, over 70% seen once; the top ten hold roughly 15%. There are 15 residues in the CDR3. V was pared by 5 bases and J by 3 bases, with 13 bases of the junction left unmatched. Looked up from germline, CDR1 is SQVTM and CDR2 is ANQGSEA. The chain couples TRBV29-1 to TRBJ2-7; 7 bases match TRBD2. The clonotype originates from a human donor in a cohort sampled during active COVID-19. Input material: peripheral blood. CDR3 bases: TGCAGCGTTAATGGACTAGGAGATTCATACTACGAGCAGTACTTC. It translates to CSVNGLGDSYYEQYF.